This T cell receptor beta chain came from a study of blood T cell repertoires in COVID-19. In germline, CDR1 is SGHAT, CDR2 FQNNGV. With 0 bases removed from V and 0 bases from J, the gap between germline ends came to 6 bases. The CDR3 loop spans 15 amino acids. TCRdb's table, derived via immunoSEQ multiplex PCR, lists solely in-frame clones and lacks some. Of tens of thousands of clones listed, approximately 71% were seen once; the top ten hold roughly a sixth. The specimen sequenced was peripheral blood. This TCR was recovered from a human donor in a cohort sampled during active COVID-19. The chain combines TRBV11-2 with TRBJ2-1; D gene uncertain. The CDR3 sequence: CASSLETLSYNEQFF. Here the CDR3 DNA reads TGTGCCAGCAGCTTAGAAACTCTCTCCTACAATGAGCAGTTCTTC.